This T cell receptor beta chain appears in the sequencing data of a study of T-cell reconstitution after alpha-beta-depleted transplantation in children. Whole-study results and caveats: Reportedly, alpha-beta T cells present about two months post-transplant originated from several hundred expanded clones of graft origin.

Remarks on this clonotype: Its target is unknown.

The CDR3 runs to 13 residues. Germline V gene data show CDR1 as SGDLS and CDR2 as YYNGEE. The V end lost 0 bases, the J end lost 3 bases, and 7 bases lay between the germline ends. As it was prepared, the TCRbeta library received unique molecular identifiers. TCRdb re-called the PCR reads with MiXCR, one entry per CDR3 protein. Of fewer than 500,000 distinct CDR3 sequences in the sample, over 40% were seen once. The material sequenced was PBMCs, taken before TCRalphabeta/CD19-depleted stem cell transplant. The chain has TRBV9 and TRBJ2-7; D unresolved. This TCR was recovered from a girl between 2 and 10 years old with aplastic anemia, due to receive a stem cell transplant. The CDR3 bases are TGTGCCAGCAGCGTAGGTTTAGGCTACGAGCAGTACTTC. Encoded protein: CASSVGLGYEQYF.